This T cell receptor (beta chain) was recovered during a study of T-cell memory formation after mild COVID-19. Overall study results and limits: Some responding clones appeared in pre-infection memory, suggesting cross-reactive memory joined. Mainly in CM and EM were contracting CD4+ clones; CD8+ were in EMRA. For second-wave clones that peaked at day 37, SARS-CoV-2 specificity went unverified.

In germline, CDR1 is LGHNA, CDR2 YSLEER. V lost 0 bases and J lost 7, with 15 bases in between. The CDR3 loop spans 15 amino acids. MiXCR, applied by TCRdb to the 5' RACE reads, yields one record per CDR3 protein. The sample lists around 300,000 distinct CDR3 sequences, around an eighth seen once, with roughly 21% in the top ten. This clonotype was recorded a few times. Its antigen is not known. The TCR was taken from a man aged 18-30 years who had mild COVID-19 (a few samples of this study predate the infection). Cell type and time point are not known. The J gene is TRBJ1-1, the V gene TRBV4-3; a weak D match, TRBD1 (5 bases). The sequenced sample was PBMCs or a T cell subset sorted from them (not recorded which). The CDR3 reads CASSQEVAGFNEAFF. CDR3 bases: TGCGCCAGCAGCCAAGAAGTAGCAGGGTTCAATGAAGCTTTCTTT.